A single sample gave rise to the 3 T cell receptor beta chains below, sequenced in a study of neurological immune-mediated disorders. Each CDR3 protein gets one entry after TCRdb re-called the 5' RACE reads with MiXCR. Here the sample spans approximately 48,000 distinct CDR3 sequences, under 3.5% being singletons. The sequencing sample was made of PBMCs. All receptors derive from a woman in her forties or fifties with multiple sclerosis.

This clonotype has at least ten counts. The chain carries TRBV6-4 and TRBJ1-1, with unresolved D. The V gene's germline CDR1 is MRHNA and CDR2 SNTAGT. V shed 4 bases and J shed 0 bases, with 6 bases lying between them. This CDR3 is built from 13 residues. CDR3 coding DNA: TGTGCCAGCAGTGTATTTATGAACACTGAAGCTTTCTTT. Residues: CASSVFMNTEAFF.

This clonotype was detected ten times or more. V is TRBV24-1 and J is TRBJ2-1; unclear D gene. Germline V gene lookup returns CDR1 KGHDR and CDR2 SFDVKD. The CDR3 is 13 amino acids. The V end lost 1 base, the J end lost 5 bases, and 5 bases lay between the germline ends. In nucleotides, the CDR3 is TGTGCCACCAGTGATTTTAACGACAATGAGCAGTTCTTC. Translation gives CATSDFNDNEQFF.

This clonotype has ten or more counts. V usage is TRBV7-2 and J usage is TRBJ2-5; D is unclear. In germline, CDR1 is SGHTA, CDR2 FQGNSA. The CDR3 length is 11 residues. V dropped 5 bases and J dropped 0 bases, with 1 base sitting between them. The CDR3 reads CASSDQETQYF. The CDR3 nucleotides read TGTGCCAGCAGCGACCAAGAGACCCAGTACTTC.